This T cell receptor beta chain was recovered during a study of graft-versus-host responses after intestinal transplantation. Study background: Tacrolimus plus steroids were given to all recipients for approximately three years, preceded by anti-thymocyte globulin induction. Notes on the study in general: Recipient marrow showed GvH clones, some seen first in ileum or blood.

V was trimmed by 0 bases and J by 2 bases, leaving 3 bases between them. The CDR3 covers 14 residues. The germline CDR1 and CDR2 sequences are SGDLS and YYNGEE. The assay was immunoSEQ multiplex PCR, and TCRdb's table has in-frame clones only and misses some. This table has about 6,900 clones, approximately 25% appearing once. Plates contained about 200,000 CFSE-labeled responder cells and about 200,000 irradiated, violet-dye-labeled stimulator cells. This clone was picked up a small number of times. The chain recombines TRBV9 with TRBJ2-6; D gene unclear. The input for sequencing was alloreactive CD8+ T cells from a mixed lymphocyte reaction culture, taken before transplantation. The subset denotes: CFSE-low proliferating T cells sorted from roughly six-day pre-transplant mixed lymphocyte reaction (GvH or HvG direction). The TCR comes from a human patient who was an organ donor for intestinal transplantation. Written as DNA, the CDR3 is TGTGCCAGCAGCGTAGGAGCTGGGGCCAACGTCCTGACTTTC. Translating gives CASSVGAGANVLTF.